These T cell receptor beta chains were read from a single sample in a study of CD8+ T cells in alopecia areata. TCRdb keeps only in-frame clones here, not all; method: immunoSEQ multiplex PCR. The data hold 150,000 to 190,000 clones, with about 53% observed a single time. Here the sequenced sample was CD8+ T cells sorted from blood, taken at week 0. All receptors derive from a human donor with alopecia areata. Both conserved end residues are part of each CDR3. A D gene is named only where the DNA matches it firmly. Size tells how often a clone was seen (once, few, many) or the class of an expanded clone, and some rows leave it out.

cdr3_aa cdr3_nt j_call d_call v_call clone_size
CASRGLSADGYTF TGTGCCAGCAGGGGACTATCCGCCGATGGCTACACCTTC TRBJ1-2 . TRBV2 .
CASLLQDNEQFF TGTGCCAGTCTCCTACAGGACAATGAGCAGTTCTTC TRBJ2-1 . TRBV2 .
CASRPSGAGSSGANVLTF TGTGCCAGCAGACCTAGCGGTGCGGGGAGCTCTGGGGCCAACGTCCTGACTTTC TRBJ2-6 TRBD2 TRBV11-2 few
CSVRGGASYEQYF TGCAGCGTCCGCGGGGGGGCCTCCTACGAGCAGTACTTC TRBJ2-7 TRBD2 TRBV29-1 .
CASRDGRSGEQYF TGTGCCAGTCGGGACGGCAGGTCCGGGGAGCAGTACTTC TRBJ2-7 . TRBV11-2 .
CASTAGGKADTQYF TGTGCCAGCACGGCAGGGGGCAAGGCAGATACGCAGTATTTT TRBJ2-3 TRBD1 TRBV9 .
CASIMGSEQFF TGTGCTAGCATTATGGGGTCTGAGCAGTTCTTC TRBJ2-1 . TRBV6-5 .
CSVVWQSTDTQYF TGCAGCGTTGTATGGCAGAGCACAGATACGCAGTATTTT TRBJ2-3 . TRBV29-1 .
CAWSRDSSYEQYF TGTGCCTGGAGCCGGGACTCCTCCTACGAGCAGTACTTC TRBJ2-7 . TRBV30 .
CASSFKTTEAFF TGTGCCAGCAGCTTTAAGACCACTGAAGCTTTCTTT TRBJ1-1 . TRBV5-6 .
CASSPSGLGGGTDTQYF TGTGCCAGCAGCCCCAGTGGTTTGGGGGGAGGCACAGATACGCAGTATTTT TRBJ2-3 . TRBV11-1 few
CSATWNTEAFF TGCAGTGCTACCTGGAACACTGAAGCTTTCTTT TRBJ1-1 . TRBV20-1 .
CSVQGNYGYTF TGCAGCGTGCAGGGGAACTATGGCTACACCTTC TRBJ1-2 . TRBV29-1 .
CSVTGGAGELFF TGCAGCGTTACAGGGGGTGCCGGGGAGCTGTTTTTT TRBJ2-2 TRBD1 TRBV29-1 few
CASSTGTGQYEQYF TGTGCCAGTAGCACCGGGACAGGGCAATACGAGCAGTACTTC TRBJ2-7 TRBD1 TRBV19 .
CASSLTGMYSPLHF TGTGCCAGCAGCTTAACGGGAATGTATTCACCCCTCCACTTT TRBJ1-6 . TRBV7-2 .
CASSITVPPNNEQFF TGTGCCAGCAGTATAACAGTGCCCCCCAACAATGAGCAGTTCTTC TRBJ2-1 . TRBV27 few
CASGTEPIYGYTF TGTGCCTCAGGGACAGAACCGATCTATGGCTACACCTTC TRBJ1-2 TRBD1 TRBV30 .
CASSVGTSSTDTQYF TGTGCCAGCAGCGTAGGTACCTCTAGCACAGATACGCAGTATTTT TRBJ2-3 . TRBV9 .
CASSSDRAHPYEQYF TGTGCCAGTTCCTCGGACAGGGCTCATCCGTACGAGCAGTACTTC TRBJ2-7 TRBD1 TRBV19 .
CASSFKTYGSPLHF TGTGCCAGCAGTTTCAAGACATACGGATCACCCCTCCACTTT TRBJ1-6 . TRBV27 .
CASSVSSGGATDTQYF TGTGCCAGCAGCGTGAGTAGCGGGGGGGCTACAGATACGCAGTATTTT TRBJ2-3 TRBD2 TRBV9 few